Presented here are 20 T cell receptor beta chains from one specimen sequenced in a study of blood T cell repertoires in COVID-19. Generated by immunoSEQ multiplex PCR, the TCRdb table keeps only in-frame clones and is missing some. Of roughly 200,000 clones detected, more than 75% appear once; the ten largest clones hold approximately 0.93%. Sample: peripheral blood. Source of these receptors: a woman aged 18-29 years who had recovered from COVID-19.

Details on this clone: This CDR3 is also generated by other DNA sequences in the sample. The chain joins TRBV3-1 (or the pseudogene TRBV3-2) to TRBJ1-5; D is ambiguous. The CDR3 contains 15 residues. V was trimmed by 0 bases and J by 0 bases, leaving 6 bases between them. Germline V gene data show CDR1 as LGHDT and CDR2 as YNNKEL (reference sequence). In DNA, the CDR3 is TGTGCCAGCAGCCAAGATCCGGGTAGCAATCAGCCCCAGCATTTT. This translates into CASSQDPGSNQPQHF.

The J gene is TRBJ2-3, the V gene TRBV19; D perhaps matches TRBD1 (6 bases). This CDR3 spans 15 amino acids. Deletions cut 7 bases from V and 3 bases from J, with 17 bases between. Germline lookup yields CDR1 LNHDA and CDR2 SQIVND (reference sequence). CDR3 sequence (DNA): TGTGCCAGTATACCTCAACAGGGTATTACAGATACGCAGTATTTT. It translates to CASIPQQGITDTQYF.

The chain has TRBV30 and TRBJ2-5; 11 nucleotides match TRBD2. The trim removed 2 bases at V and 4 bases at J, leaving 6 bases unmatched. CDR3 length equals 15 residues. Germline V CDR1 and CDR2: GTSNPN, SVGIG (reference sequence). The CDR3 bases are TGTGCCTGGAGTCATGGTCTAGCGGGAGGAGAGACCCAGTACTTC. Protein: CAWSHGLAGGETQYF.

This clone was observed once. The genes are TRBV7-8 and TRBJ2-2; no clear D. CDR3 length: 13 amino acids. Trimming pared 5 bases from V and 6 bases from J, leaving 10 bases between. The germline V gene has CDR1 SGHVS and CDR2 FQNEAQ. CDR3 sequence: CASSRDEAGELFF. The CDR3 nucleotides read TGTGCCAGCAGCCGAGACGAGGCCGGGGAGCTGTTTTTT.

V and J are TRBV30 and TRBJ1-2; 7 bases map to TRBD1. The germline CDR1 and CDR2 sequences are GTSNPN and SVGIG (reference sequence). Losses at the gene ends were 5 bases for V and 3 bases for J; bases not matched to a gene: 12. The CDR3 is made up of 15 amino acids. The CDR3: CAWFRSGTEYYGYTF. The CDR3 DNA reads TGTGCCTGGTTCCGCTCCGGGACAGAGTACTATGGCTACACCTTC.

The chain has TRBV2 and TRBJ2-3; 9 bases agree with TRBD2. Germline V gene data show CDR1 as SNHLY and CDR2 as FYNNEI. The CDR3 consists of 16 residues. V dropped 0 bases and J dropped 3; count of bases not matched to a gene: 4. CDR3 region: CASSEASGGLTDTQYF. Written as DNA, the CDR3 is TGTGCCAGCAGTGAAGCCAGCGGGGGGCTTACAGATACGCAGTATTTT.

The chain links TRBV6-2 or TRBV6-3 to TRBJ1-1; D remains ambiguous. In germline, CDR1 is MNHEY, CDR2 SVGEGT. Trimming took off 2 bases at V and 1 base at J, with 8 bases between the two ends. This CDR3 contains 14 residues. This CDR3 is CASSYVRANTEAFF. For the CDR3, the DNA is TGTGCCAGCAGTTACGTGAGGGCGAACACTGAAGCTTTCTTT.

The genes are TRBV6-4 and TRBJ2-5; D might be TRBD1 (5 bases). V lost 3 bases, J lost 5 bases, and 19 bases lay in between. The germline gives CDR1 MRHNA, CDR2 SNTAGT. The CDR3 totals 16 residues. The CDR3 bases are TGTGCCAGCAGTGAACCCTCCGGCAGGGTCCAGGAGACCCAGTACTTC. This sequence encodes CASSEPSGRVQETQYF.

The V call is TRBV28, the J call TRBJ1-3, with D tentatively TRBD1 (6 bases). The germline V and J ends were trimmed by 8 bases and 9 bases, with 11 bases remaining between them. From germline, CDR1 is MDHEN and CDR2 SYDVKM. This CDR3 has 11 residues. CDR3 region: CASQRGSTIYF. In DNA form, the CDR3 reads TGTGCCAGCCAAAGGGGGTCCACCATATATTTT.

The J gene is TRBJ2-5, the V gene TRBV28; 8 bases map to TRBD1. The J segment lost 4 bases and the V segment lost 7 bases, leaving 11 bases of the junction unmatched. Germline CDR1 reads MDHEN; CDR2 reads SYDVKM. The CDR3 is made up of 15 amino acids. The DNA for the CDR3 is TGTGCCAGCATAATGAGGGCAGGGGGCACAGAGACCCAGTACTTC. This sequence encodes CASIMRAGGTETQYF.

This clone appeared a single time. The rearrangement links TRBV9 to TRBJ2-3, with TRBD2 matching 8 bases. The germline CDR1 and CDR2 sequences are SGDLS and YYNGEE. The CDR3 extends over 15 amino acids. V shed 2 bases, J shed 0 bases, and the junction held 2 bases outside the gene matches. The CDR3 is CASSVGLASTDTQYF. DNA of the CDR3: TGTGCCAGCAGCGTCGGACTAGCAAGCACAGATACGCAGTATTTT.

This clone was seen a single time. V usage is TRBV5-6 and J usage is TRBJ1-2, with 7 positions matching TRBD1. Germline V gene sequence: CDR1 SGHDT, CDR2 YYEEEE. The CDR3 has 18 residues. The J segment lost 8 bases and the V segment lost 5 bases, leaving 24 bases of the junction unmatched. The CDR3 coding sequence is TGTGCCAGCAGTCAGACCACAGGAGAGAGGGGGCAGCGAGGAGGCTACACCTTC. Protein sequence: CASSQTTGERGQRGGYTF.

CDR3 region: CASSPTTGQGGYQPQHF. The CDR3 DNA reads as TGTGCCAGCAGCCCCACAACGGGACAGGGAGGGTATCAGCCCCAGCATTTT. The chain is built from TRBV5-5 and TRBJ1-5, with 9 bases lining up with TRBD1. Trimming cost V 4 bases and J 5 bases; bases outside gene matches: 13. Germline V gives CDR1 SGHKS, CDR2 YYEKEE (reference sequence). This CDR3 contains 17 residues.

This chain joins TRBV6-6 and TRBJ1-5, with 9 bases identical to TRBD1. V trimming: 5 bases; J trimming: 3 bases; junction bases outside the gene matches: 2. Germline V gene lookup returns CDR1 MNHNY and CDR2 SVGAGI (reference sequence). The CDR3 extends over 14 amino acids. The CDR3 DNA is TGTGCCAGCAGTCGACAGGGGGACAATCAGCCCCAGCATTTT. It codes for CASSRQGDNQPQHF.

The chain links TRBV6-2 or TRBV6-3 to TRBJ2-5; D unresolved. This CDR3 is 14 amino acids long. CDR1 MNHEY and CDR2 SVGEGT come from the germline V gene. Trimming removed 2 bases from V and 5 bases from J, with 12 bases in between. The CDR3 nucleotides read TGTGCCAGCAGTTACGTGGTACGCGGTGAGACCCAGTACTTC. Translating gives CASSYVVRGETQYF.

CDR3 loop: CASMGTSTNYGYTF. The CDR3 DNA follows: TGTGCCAGCATGGGCACAAGTACTAACTATGGCTACACCTTC. The V and J genes are TRBV11-2 and TRBJ1-2; D gene ambiguous. Germline assignment: CDR1 SGHAT and CDR2 FQNNGV. The CDR3 spans 14 residues. Trimming shortened V by 7 bases and J by 0 bases, and 12 bases separated the two germline ends.

The chain employs TRBV19 and TRBJ1-1; no definite D call. Germline CDR1 LNHDA, CDR2 SQIVND (reference sequence). V was cut by 2 bases and J by 5 bases, with 9 bases left in between. This CDR3 has 13 residues. The CDR3 region is CASSISLETEAFF. The CDR3 region has the DNA TGTGCCAGTAGTATAAGCCTGGAGACTGAAGCTTTCTTT.

The chain links TRBV28 to TRBJ1-1; 7 bases align to TRBD1. J gave up 3 bases and V 4 bases, and 8 bases lay outside the gene matches. CDR1 is MDHEN, CDR2 SYDVKM, per germline. This CDR3 comprises 15 residues. The CDR3: CASSSGQAGDTEAFF. The DNA for the CDR3 is TGTGCCAGCAGTTCCGGACAGGCTGGGGACACTGAAGCTTTCTTT. The entire variable domain, with the rest obtained from reference TRBV28 and TRBJ1-1, is as follows: DVKVTQSSRYLVKRTGEKVFLECVQDMDHENMFWYRQDPGLGLRLIYFSYDVKMKEKGDIPEGYSVSREKKERFSLILESASTNQTSMYLCASSSGQAGDTEAFFGQGTRLTVV.

This sequence joins TRBV4-3 and TRBJ1-6; tentatively, D is TRBD1 (5 bases). Trimming left V 1 base short and J 0 bases short, with 13 bases between. From germline, CDR1 is LGHNA and CDR2 YSLEER. The CDR3 sequence is 18 residues long. In nucleotides, the CDR3 is TGCGCCAGCAGCCAAGGGCCGGGAGGGGACTCCTATAATTCACCCCTCCACTTT. Its translation: CASSQGPGGDSYNSPLHF.

The table lists this clone with a count of one. The chain combines TRBV4-3 with TRBJ2-6; possible D gene TRBD2, 5 bases. Germline assignment: CDR1 LGHNA and CDR2 YSLEER. V was cut by 3 bases and J by 5 bases, with 11 bases left in between. This CDR3 contains 15 residues. The CDR3 DNA is TGCGCCAGCAGCCAGAGGGCCCAACGGGCCAACGTCCTGACTTTC. Translating gives CASSQRAQRANVLTF.